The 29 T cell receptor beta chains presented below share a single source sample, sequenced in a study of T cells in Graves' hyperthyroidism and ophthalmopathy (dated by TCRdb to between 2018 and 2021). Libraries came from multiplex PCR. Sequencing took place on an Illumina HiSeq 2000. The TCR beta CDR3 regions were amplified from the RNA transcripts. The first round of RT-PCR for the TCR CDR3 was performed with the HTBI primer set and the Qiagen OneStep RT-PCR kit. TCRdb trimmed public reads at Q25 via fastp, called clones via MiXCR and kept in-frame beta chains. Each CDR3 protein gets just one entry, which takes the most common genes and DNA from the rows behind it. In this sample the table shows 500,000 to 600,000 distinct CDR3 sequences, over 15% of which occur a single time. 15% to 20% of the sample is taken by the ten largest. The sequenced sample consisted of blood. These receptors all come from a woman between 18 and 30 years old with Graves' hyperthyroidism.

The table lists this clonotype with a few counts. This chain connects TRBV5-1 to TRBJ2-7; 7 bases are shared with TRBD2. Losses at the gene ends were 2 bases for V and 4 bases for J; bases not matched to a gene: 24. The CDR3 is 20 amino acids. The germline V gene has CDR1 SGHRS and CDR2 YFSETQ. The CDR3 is CASSLVGTRGSFLQSYEQYF. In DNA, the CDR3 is TGCGCCAGCAGCTTAGTAGGGACTCGCGGGAGCTTCCTGCAGAGTTACGAGCAGTACTTC.

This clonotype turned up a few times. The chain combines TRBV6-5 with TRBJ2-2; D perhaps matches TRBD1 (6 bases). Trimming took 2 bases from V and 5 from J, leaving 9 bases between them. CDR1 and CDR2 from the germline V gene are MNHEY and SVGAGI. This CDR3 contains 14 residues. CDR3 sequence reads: CASSYDRFTGELFF. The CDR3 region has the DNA TGTGCCAGCAGTTACGACAGGTTTACCGGGGAGCTGTTTTTT.

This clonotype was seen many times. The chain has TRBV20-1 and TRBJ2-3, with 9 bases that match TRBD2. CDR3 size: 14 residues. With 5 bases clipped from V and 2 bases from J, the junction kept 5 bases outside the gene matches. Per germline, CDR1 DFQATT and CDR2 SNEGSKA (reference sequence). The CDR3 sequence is CSAAVAGATDTQYF. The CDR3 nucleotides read TGCAGTGCTGCCGTAGCGGGGGCCACAGATACGCAGTATTTT.

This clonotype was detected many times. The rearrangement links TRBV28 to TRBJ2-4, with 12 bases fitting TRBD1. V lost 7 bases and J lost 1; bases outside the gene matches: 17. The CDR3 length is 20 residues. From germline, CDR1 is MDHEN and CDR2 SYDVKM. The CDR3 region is CASTVGGGQGATAAKNIQYF. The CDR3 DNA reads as TGTGCCAGCACCGTTGGGGGGGGACAGGGGGCGACCGCCGCCAAAAACATTCAGTACTTC.

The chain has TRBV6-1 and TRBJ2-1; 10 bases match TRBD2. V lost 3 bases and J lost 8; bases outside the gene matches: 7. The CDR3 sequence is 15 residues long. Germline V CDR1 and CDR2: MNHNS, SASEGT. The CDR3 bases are TGTGCCAGCAGTGACTCACTAGCGGGGTACGATGAGCAGTTCTTC. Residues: CASSDSLAGYDEQFF.

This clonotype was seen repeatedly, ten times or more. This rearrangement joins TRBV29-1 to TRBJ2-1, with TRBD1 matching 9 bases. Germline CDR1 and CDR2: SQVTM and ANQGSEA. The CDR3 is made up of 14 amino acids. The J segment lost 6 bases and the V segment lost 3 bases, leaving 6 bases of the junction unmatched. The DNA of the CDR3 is TGCAGCGTTGACACGACAGGGGGAATCAATGAGCAGTTCTTC. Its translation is CSVDTTGGINEQFF.

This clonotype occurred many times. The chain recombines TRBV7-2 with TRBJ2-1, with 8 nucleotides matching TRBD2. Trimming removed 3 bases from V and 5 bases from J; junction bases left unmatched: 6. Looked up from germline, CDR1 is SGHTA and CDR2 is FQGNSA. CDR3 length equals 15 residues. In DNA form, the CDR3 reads TGTGCCAGCAGCTTTGTGGCGGGAGGTAACAATGAGCAGTTCTTC. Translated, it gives CASSFVAGGNNEQFF.

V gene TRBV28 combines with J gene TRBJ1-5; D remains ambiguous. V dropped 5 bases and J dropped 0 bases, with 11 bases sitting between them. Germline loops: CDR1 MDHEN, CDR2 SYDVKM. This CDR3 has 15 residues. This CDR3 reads CASSMDLDSNQPQHF. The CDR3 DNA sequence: TGTGCCAGCAGTATGGACCTGGATAGCAATCAGCCCCAGCATTTT.

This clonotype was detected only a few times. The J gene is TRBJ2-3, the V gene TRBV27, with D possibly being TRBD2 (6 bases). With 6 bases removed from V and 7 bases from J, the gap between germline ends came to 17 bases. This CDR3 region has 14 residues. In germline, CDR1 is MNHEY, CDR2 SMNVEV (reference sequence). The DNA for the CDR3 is TGTGCCAGCAGGCCTTCGGGGGATCGTCATACGCAGTATTTT. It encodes CASRPSGDRHTQYF.

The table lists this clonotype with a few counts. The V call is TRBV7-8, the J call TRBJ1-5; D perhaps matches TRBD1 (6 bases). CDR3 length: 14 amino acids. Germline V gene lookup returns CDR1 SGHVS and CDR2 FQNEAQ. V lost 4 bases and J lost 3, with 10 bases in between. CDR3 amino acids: CASSSDSFNQPQHF. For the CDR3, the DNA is TGTGCCAGCAGCTCGGACAGCTTCAATCAGCCCCAGCATTTT.

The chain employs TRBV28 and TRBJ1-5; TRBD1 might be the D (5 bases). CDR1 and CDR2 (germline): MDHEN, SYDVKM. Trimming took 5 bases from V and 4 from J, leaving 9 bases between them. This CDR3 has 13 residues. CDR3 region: CASSGGDNQPQHF. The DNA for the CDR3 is TGTGCCAGCAGTGGGGGGGATAATCAGCCCCAGCATTTT.

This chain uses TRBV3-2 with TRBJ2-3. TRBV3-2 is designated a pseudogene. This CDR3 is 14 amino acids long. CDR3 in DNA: TGTGCCAGCAGCCAAGTTGTGGGCGCAGATACGCAGTATTTT. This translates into CASSQVVGADTQYF.

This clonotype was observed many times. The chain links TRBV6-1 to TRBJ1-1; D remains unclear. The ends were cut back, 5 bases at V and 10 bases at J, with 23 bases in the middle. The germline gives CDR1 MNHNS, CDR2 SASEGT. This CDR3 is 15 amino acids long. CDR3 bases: TGTGCCAGCAGTCATCGTCGGCTCCTGGACGCCAGAGCTTTCTTT. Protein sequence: CASSHRRLLDARAFF.

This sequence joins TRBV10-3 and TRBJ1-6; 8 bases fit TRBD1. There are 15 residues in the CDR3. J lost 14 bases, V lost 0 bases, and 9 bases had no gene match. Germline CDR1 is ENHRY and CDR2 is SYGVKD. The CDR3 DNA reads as TGTGCCATCAGTGAGTCTGGGACAGGTCGTAGCACCCTCCACTTT. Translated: CAISESGTGRSTLHF.

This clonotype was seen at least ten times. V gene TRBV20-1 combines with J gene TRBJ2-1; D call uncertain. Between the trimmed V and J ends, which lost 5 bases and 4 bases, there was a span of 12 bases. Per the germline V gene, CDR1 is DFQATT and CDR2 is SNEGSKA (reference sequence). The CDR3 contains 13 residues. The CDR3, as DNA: TGCAGTGCTCCCCCAGGATCGTACAATGAGCAGTTCTTC. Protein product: CSAPPGSYNEQFF.

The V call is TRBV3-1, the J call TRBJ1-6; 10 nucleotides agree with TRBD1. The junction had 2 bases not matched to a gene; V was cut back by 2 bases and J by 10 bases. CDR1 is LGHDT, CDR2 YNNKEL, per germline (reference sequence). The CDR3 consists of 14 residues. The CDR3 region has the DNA TGTGCCAGCAGCCAAAGGACAGGGGGATCACCCCTCCACTTT. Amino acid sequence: CASSQRTGGSPLHF.

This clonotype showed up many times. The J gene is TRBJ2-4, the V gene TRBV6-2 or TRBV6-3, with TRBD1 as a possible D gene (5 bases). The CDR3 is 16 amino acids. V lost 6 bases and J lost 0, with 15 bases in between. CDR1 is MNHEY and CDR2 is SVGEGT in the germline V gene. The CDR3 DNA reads TGTGCCAGCAGGCCCGAAGACAGTTTAGCCAAAAACATTCAGTACTTC. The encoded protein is CASRPEDSLAKNIQYF.

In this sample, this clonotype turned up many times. Here the CDR3 DNA reads TGTGCCAGCAGTTCCTCCGGGACAGGGACCGGGGAGCTGTTTTTT. Protein: CASSSSGTGTGELFF. This chain links TRBV12-3 or TRBV12-4 with TRBJ2-2, with 9 bases matching TRBD1. V shed 4 bases, J shed 5 bases, and the junction held 5 bases outside the gene matches. The length of the CDR3 is 15 residues.

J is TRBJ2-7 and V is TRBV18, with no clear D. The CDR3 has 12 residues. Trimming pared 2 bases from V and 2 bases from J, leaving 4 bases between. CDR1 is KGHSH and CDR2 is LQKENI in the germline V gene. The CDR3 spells CASSPNPYEQYF. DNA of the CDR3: TGTGCCAGCTCACCAAACCCCTACGAGCAGTACTTC.

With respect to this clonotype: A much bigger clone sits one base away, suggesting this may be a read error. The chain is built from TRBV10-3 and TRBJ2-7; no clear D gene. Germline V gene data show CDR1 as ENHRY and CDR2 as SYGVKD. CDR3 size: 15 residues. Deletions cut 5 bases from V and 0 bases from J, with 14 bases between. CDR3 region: CAISQAQASSYEQYF. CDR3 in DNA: TGTGCCATCAGTCAGGCCCAGGCCAGCTCCTACGAGCAGTACTTC.

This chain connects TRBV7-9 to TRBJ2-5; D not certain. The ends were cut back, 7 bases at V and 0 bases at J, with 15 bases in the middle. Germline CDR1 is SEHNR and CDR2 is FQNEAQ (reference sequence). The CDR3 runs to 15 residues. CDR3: CASTSTRWYQETQYF. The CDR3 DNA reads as TGTGCCAGCACCTCCACACGTTGGTACCAAGAGACCCAGTACTTC.

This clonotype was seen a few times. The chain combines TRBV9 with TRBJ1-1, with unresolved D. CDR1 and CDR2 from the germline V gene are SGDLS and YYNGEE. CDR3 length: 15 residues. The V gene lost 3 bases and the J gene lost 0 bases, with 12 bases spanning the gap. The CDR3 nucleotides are TGTGCCAGCAGCGCTCGGGGAGAGATGAACACTGAAGCTTTCTTT. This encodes CASSARGEMNTEAFF. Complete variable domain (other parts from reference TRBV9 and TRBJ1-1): DSGVTQTPKHLITATGQRVTLRCSPRSGDLSVYWYQQSLDQGLQFLIQYYNGEERAKGNILERFSAQQFPDLHSELNLSSLELGDSALYFCASSARGEMNTEAFFGQGTRLTVV.

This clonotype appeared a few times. CDR3 in DNA: TGTGCCAGCAGCCCCGGGACTAGCGGGATTTTTGAGCAGTTCTTC. Protein sequence: CASSPGTSGIFEQFF. The J gene is TRBJ2-1, the V gene TRBV7-9; 13 bases match TRBD2. The CDR3 contains 15 residues. V gave up 5 bases and J gave up 9 bases; unmatched junction bases: 7. The germline gives CDR1 SEHNR, CDR2 FQNEAQ (reference sequence). Full variable domain (rest looked up from reference TRBV7-9 and TRBJ2-1): DTGVSQNPRHKITKRGQNVTFRCDPISEHNRLYWYRQTLGQGPEFLTYFQNEAQLEKSRLLSDRFSAERPKGSFSTLEIQRTEQGDSAMYLCASSPGTSGIFEQFFGPGTRLTVL.

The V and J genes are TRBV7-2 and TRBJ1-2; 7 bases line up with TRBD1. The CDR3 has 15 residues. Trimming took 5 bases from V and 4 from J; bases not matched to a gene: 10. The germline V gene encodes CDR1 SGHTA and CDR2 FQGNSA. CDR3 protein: CASSPAGRGAYGYTF. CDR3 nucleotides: TGTGCCAGCAGCCCAGCCGGCAGGGGGGCCTATGGCTACACCTTC.

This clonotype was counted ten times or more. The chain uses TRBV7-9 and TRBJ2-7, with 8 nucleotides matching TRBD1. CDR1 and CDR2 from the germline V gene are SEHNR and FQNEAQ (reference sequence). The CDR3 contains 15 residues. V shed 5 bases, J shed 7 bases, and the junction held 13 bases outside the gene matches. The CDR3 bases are TGTGCCAGCAGCCCCAGGGCCCAGGGGGCCAGAGAGCAGTACTTC. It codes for CASSPRAQGAREQYF.

CDR3 sequence reads: CASSNVGGLYEQYF. The DNA of the CDR3 is TGTGCCAGTAGTAATGTTGGGGGACTCTACGAGCAGTACTTC. The V call is TRBV19, the J call TRBJ2-7; D might be TRBD2 (6 bases). Germline CDR1 reads LNHDA; CDR2 reads SQIVND (reference sequence). This CDR3 is 14 amino acids long. With 4 bases removed from V and 3 bases from J, the gap between germline ends came to 13 bases.

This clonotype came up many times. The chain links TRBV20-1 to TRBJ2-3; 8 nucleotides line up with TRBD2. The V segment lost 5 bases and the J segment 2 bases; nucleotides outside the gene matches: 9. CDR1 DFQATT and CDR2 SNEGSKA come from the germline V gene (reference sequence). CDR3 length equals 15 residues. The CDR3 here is CSAALRTSFTDTQYF. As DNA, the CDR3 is TGCAGTGCTGCCCTCAGGACTAGCTTCACAGATACGCAGTATTTT.

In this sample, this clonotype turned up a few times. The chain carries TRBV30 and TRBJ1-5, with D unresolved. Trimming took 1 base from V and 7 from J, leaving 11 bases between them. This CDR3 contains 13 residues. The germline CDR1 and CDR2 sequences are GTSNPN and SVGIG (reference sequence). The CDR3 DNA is TGTGCCTGGAGTGCAGAAAGAAACCAGCCCCAGCATTTT. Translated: CAWSAERNQPQHF.

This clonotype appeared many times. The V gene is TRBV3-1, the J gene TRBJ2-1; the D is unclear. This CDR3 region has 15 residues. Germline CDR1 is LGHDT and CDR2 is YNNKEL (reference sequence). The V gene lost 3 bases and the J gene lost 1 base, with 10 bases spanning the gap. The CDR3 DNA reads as TGTGCCAGCAGCCAGGGCCCAAGTTCCTACAATGAGCAGTTCTTC. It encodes CASSQGPSSYNEQFF.